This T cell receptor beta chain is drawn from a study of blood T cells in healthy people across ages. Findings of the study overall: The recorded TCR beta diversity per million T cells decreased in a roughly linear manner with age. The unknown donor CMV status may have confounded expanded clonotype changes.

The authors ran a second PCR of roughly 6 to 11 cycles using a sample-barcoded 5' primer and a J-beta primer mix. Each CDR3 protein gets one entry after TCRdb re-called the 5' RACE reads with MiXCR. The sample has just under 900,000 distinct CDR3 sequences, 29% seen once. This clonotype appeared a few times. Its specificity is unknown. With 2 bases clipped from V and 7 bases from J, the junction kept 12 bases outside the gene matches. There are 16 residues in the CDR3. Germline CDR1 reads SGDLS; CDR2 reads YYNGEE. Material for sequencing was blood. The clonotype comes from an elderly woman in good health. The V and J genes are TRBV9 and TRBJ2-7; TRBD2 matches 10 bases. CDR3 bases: TGTGCCAGCAGCGTTAACCCTAGCGGGGGAGGCAATGAGCAGTACTTC. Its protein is CASSVNPSGGGNEQYF. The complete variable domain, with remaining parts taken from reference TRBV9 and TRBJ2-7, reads DSGVTQTPKHLITATGQRVTLRCSPRSGDLSVYWYQQSLDQGLQFLIQYYNGEERAKGNILERFSAQQFPDLHSELNLSSLELGDSALYFCASSVNPSGGGNEQYFGPGTRLTVT.